These 20 T cell receptor beta chains were all obtained from the same sample, sequenced in a study of T-cell reconstitution after alpha-beta-depleted transplantation in children. Library preparation (for TCRbeta) was performed with unique molecular identifiers. TCRdb reanalysed the PCR reads using MiXCR and keeps one entry per CDR3 protein. The sample has roughly 100,000 distinct CDR3 sequences; 8% to 9% are singletons. This specimen consisted of PBMCs from the stem cell graft donor, obtained from the stem cell graft. These receptors were collected from a human donor who donated a stem cell graft to a child with congenital amegakaryocytic thrombocytopenia.

In its sample, this clonotype was seen many times. The rearrangement uses TRBV3-1 and TRBJ1-2; tentatively, D is TRBD1 (5 bases). This CDR3 is 17 amino acids long. CDR1 is LGHDT and CDR2 is YNNKEL in the germline V gene (reference sequence). Between the trimmed V and J ends, which lost 3 bases and 0 bases, there was a span of 17 bases. The chain's CDR3 is CASSHPQGAKTNYGYTF. The CDR3 DNA is TGTGCCAGCAGCCACCCCCAAGGGGCTAAGACTAACTATGGCTACACCTTC.

This clonotype was counted at least ten times. J is TRBJ1-1 and V is TRBV5-1; TRBD1 aligns across 12 bases. The germline V gene has CDR1 SGHRS and CDR2 YFSETQ. V lost 3 bases, J lost 1 base, and 10 bases stayed unmatched. This CDR3 has 18 residues. CDR3: CASSSRPGTGGRNTEAFF. The DNA for the CDR3 is TGCGCCAGCAGCTCAAGACCCGGGACAGGGGGCCGGAACACTGAAGCTTTCTTT.

This clonotype was counted many times. CDR3 DNA sequence: TGTGCCAGCAGTCCCCCCTTTGCGCAAGAGACCCAGTACTTC. Translating it yields CASSPPFAQETQYF. The V gene is TRBV6-5, the J gene TRBJ2-5; D call uncertain. The CDR3 is 14 residues long. Germline V CDR1 and CDR2: MNHEY, SVGAGI. The ends were cut back, 5 bases at V and 2 bases at J, with 12 bases in the middle.

This clonotype appeared many times. J is TRBJ2-2 and V is TRBV12-3 or TRBV12-4; 9 bases match TRBD1. The CDR3 loop spans 17 amino acids. Trimming removed 8 bases from V and 7 bases from J; junction bases left unmatched: 17. This CDR3 is CASVRPPGQGIIGELFF. The CDR3 DNA follows: TGTGCCAGCGTCAGGCCTCCGGGACAGGGAATCATCGGGGAGCTGTTTTTT.

This clonotype was observed many times. The J gene is TRBJ1-2, the V gene TRBV6-6, with no clear D. The germline V and J ends were trimmed by 5 bases and 0 bases, with 7 bases remaining between them. There are 13 residues in the CDR3. Germline values: CDR1 MNHNY, CDR2 SVGAGI (reference sequence). CDR3 nucleotides: TGTGCCAGCAGTCAAGTCCCTAACTATGGCTACACCTTC. Protein sequence: CASSQVPNYGYTF.

In this sample, this clonotype turned up many times. V gene TRBV20-1 combines with J gene TRBJ2-3; D is ambiguous. In germline, CDR1 is DFQATT, CDR2 SNEGSKA (reference sequence). Trimming removed 3 bases at V and 5 bases at J, with 12 bases between. The CDR3 sequence is 13 residues long. In DNA, the CDR3 is TGCAGTGCTAGTAGAACAGTCGGAGATACGCAGTATTTT. This translates into CSASRTVGDTQYF.

About this clonotype itself: A much larger clonotype is one base distant, so this may be a read error. The chain couples TRBV6-1 to TRBJ2-3; D gene ambiguous. This CDR3 has 14 residues. Germline CDR1 and CDR2: MNHNS and SASEGT. The CDR3 DNA is TGTGCCAGCAGTGAAACCTACAGCACAGATCCGCAGTATTTT. Translating gives CASSETYSTDPQYF.

This clonotype was observed many times. The chain uses TRBV7-2 and TRBJ1-6, with D possibly matching TRBD1 (6 bases). From germline, CDR1 is SGHTA and CDR2 FQGNSA. The CDR3 is 14 amino acids. V was cut by 4 bases and J by 12 bases, with 16 bases left in between. In DNA form, the CDR3 reads TGTGCCAGCAGCTCCCTGGGGGCGGGGGGACCCCTCCACTTT. This gives the protein CASSSLGAGGPLHF. The complete variable domain, with remaining parts taken from reference TRBV7-2 and TRBJ1-6, reads GAGVSQSPSNKVTEKGKDVELRCDPISGHTALYWYRQSLGQGLEFLIYFQGNSAPDKSGLPSDRFSAERTGGSVSTLTIQRTQQEDSAVYLCASSSLGAGGPLHFGNGTRLTVT.

This clonotype was recorded many times. The chain carries TRBV11-2 and TRBJ1-1; no clear D. This CDR3 spans 14 amino acids. Germline values: CDR1 SGHAT, CDR2 FQNNGV. The germline V and J ends were trimmed by 3 bases and 1 base, with 9 bases remaining between them. The CDR3 region is CASSFFGRNTEAFF. The CDR3 DNA is TGTGCCAGCAGCTTCTTCGGCAGGAACACTGAAGCTTTCTTT.

This clonotype has just a few counts. The rearrangement joins TRBV15 to TRBJ1-5; D is unclear. V lost 1 base, J lost 5 bases, and 3 bases lay in between. This CDR3 spans 12 amino acids. Germline V gives CDR1 LNHNV, CDR2 YYDKDF (reference sequence). The CDR3 bases are TGTGCCACCAGCAGAGTGGATCAGCCCCAGCATTTT. It translates to CATSRVDQPQHF.

This clonotype has ten or more counts. V and J are TRBV5-1 and TRBJ1-2; the D gene is possibly TRBD1 (5 bases). The V and J ends lost 0 bases and 8 bases respectively, with 14 bases between them. This CDR3 comprises 14 residues. Germline V gene lookup returns CDR1 SGHRS and CDR2 YFSETQ. The DNA for the CDR3 is TGCGCCAGCAGCTTGGAGGGACGGTCAGTAGGCTACACCTTC. This gives the protein CASSLEGRSVGYTF.

This clonotype was recorded many times. The chain links TRBV12-3 or TRBV12-4 to TRBJ2-2; 7 bases align to TRBD2. The CDR3 length is 15 residues. Trimming took 5 bases from V and 3 from J; bases not matched to a gene: 6. The DNA for the CDR3 is TGTGCCAGCAGTCCGACTAGCTGGGACACCGGGGAGCTGTTTTTT. Translated, it gives CASSPTSWDTGELFF.

This clonotype was seen at least ten times. V is TRBV3-1 and J is TRBJ1-4, with a tentative D call TRBD1 (5 bases). Trimming pared 6 bases from V and 7 bases from J, leaving 15 bases between. Germline V gene lookup returns CDR1 LGHDT and CDR2 YNNKEL (reference sequence). The CDR3 has 14 amino acids. Written as DNA, the CDR3 is TGTGCCAGCAGTACGACGGGGGAAGGTGAAAAACTGTTTTTT. It is translated as CASSTTGEGEKLFF. Complete variable domain (other parts from reference TRBV3-1 and TRBJ1-4): DTAVSQTPKYLVTQMGNDKSIKCEQNLGHDTMYWYKQDSKKFLKIMFSYNNKELIINETVPNRFSPKSPDKAHLNLHINSLELGDSAVYFCASSTTGEGEKLFFGSGTQLSVL.

This clonotype was detected many times. V usage is TRBV7-3 and J usage is TRBJ1-2; D is uncertain. Germline V CDR1 and CDR2: SGHTA, FQGTGA. Trimming took 1 base from V and 7 from J, leaving 10 bases between them. The CDR3 runs 13 residues. This chain's CDR3 is CASSLREGSGYTF. The DNA for the CDR3 is TGTGCCAGCAGCTTAAGGGAAGGAAGTGGCTACACCTTC.

This clonotype was seen at least ten times. This chain joins TRBV20-1 and TRBJ2-3; the match to TRBD2 covers 7 bases. Germline lookup yields CDR1 DFQATT and CDR2 SNEGSKA (reference sequence). V shed 3 bases, J shed 2 bases, and the junction held 14 bases outside the gene matches. The CDR3 is made up of 17 amino acids. The CDR3 bases are TGCAGTGCTAGGGGAGGGACCTCAGCTGCCGACACAGATACGCAGTATTTT. The encoded protein is CSARGGTSAADTDTQYF.

This clonotype was observed at least ten times. The chain uses TRBV20-1 and TRBJ1-5, with 9 bases matching TRBD1. The CDR3 is 16 residues long. Per the germline V gene, CDR1 is DFQATT and CDR2 is SNEGSKA (reference sequence). V lost 1 base and J lost 6; bases outside the gene matches: 10. The CDR3 DNA follows: TGCAGTGCTAGAGTCCCGACAGGGGGAATATCTCAGCCCCAGCATTTT. It is translated as CSARVPTGGISQPQHF.

This clonotype came up many times. V usage is TRBV30 and J usage is TRBJ1-5, with a tentative D call TRBD1 (5 bases). The germline V gene encodes CDR1 GTSNPN and CDR2 SVGIG (reference sequence). This CDR3 has 15 residues. Trimming cost V 2 bases and J 2 bases, with 13 bases left between them. In DNA, the CDR3 is TGTGCCTGGAGTCTCGGGGCCGGAGGCAATCAGCCCCAGCATTTT. It yields the protein CAWSLGAGGNQPQHF.

This clonotype was recorded many times. The gene calls are TRBV5-1 and TRBJ2-5; TRBD2 matches 11 bases. V gave up 8 bases and J gave up 3 bases; unmatched junction bases: 9. The CDR3 consists of 15 residues. Germline CDR1 is SGHRS and CDR2 is YFSETQ. Written as DNA, the CDR3 is TGCGCCAGTGGAGTACTAGCGGGGGCCGAAGAGACCCAGTACTTC. Amino acid sequence: CASGVLAGAEETQYF.

This clonotype was picked up many times. The rearrangement links TRBV5-1 to TRBJ2-7, with D tentatively TRBD2 (6 bases). CDR1 SGHRS and CDR2 YFSETQ come from the germline V gene. Trimming pared 3 bases from V and 5 bases from J, leaving 15 bases between. This CDR3 region has 14 residues. The CDR3 is CASSSRDFYNEQYF. DNA for the CDR3: TGCGCCAGCAGCTCCCGGGACTTCTACAACGAGCAGTACTTC.

This clonotype has just a few counts. The chain couples TRBV7-6 to TRBJ1-1, with 10 bases lining up with TRBD1. J gave up 3 bases and V 5 bases, and 9 bases lay outside the gene matches. Germline assignment: CDR1 SGHVS and CDR2 FNYEAQ. This CDR3 spans 16 amino acids. The CDR3 protein is CASSPVGGTGDTEAFF. CDR3 DNA sequence: TGTGCCAGCAGCCCCGTAGGGGGGACAGGGGACACTGAAGCTTTCTTT.